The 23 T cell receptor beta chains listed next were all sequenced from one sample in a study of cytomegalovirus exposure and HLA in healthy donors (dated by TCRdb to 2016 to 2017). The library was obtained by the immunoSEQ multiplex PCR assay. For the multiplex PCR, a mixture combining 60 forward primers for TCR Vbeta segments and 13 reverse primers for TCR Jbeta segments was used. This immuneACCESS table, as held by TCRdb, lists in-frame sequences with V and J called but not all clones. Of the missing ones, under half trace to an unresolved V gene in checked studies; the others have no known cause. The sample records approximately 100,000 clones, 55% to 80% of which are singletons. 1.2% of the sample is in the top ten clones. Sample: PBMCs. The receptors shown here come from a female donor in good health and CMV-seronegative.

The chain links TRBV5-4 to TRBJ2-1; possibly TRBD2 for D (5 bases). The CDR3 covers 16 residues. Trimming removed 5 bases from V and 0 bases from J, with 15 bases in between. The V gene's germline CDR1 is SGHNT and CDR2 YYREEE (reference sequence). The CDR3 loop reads CASRDPSRSSYNEQFF. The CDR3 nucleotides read TGTGCCAGCAGGGATCCTAGCCGGAGCTCCTACAATGAGCAGTTCTTC.

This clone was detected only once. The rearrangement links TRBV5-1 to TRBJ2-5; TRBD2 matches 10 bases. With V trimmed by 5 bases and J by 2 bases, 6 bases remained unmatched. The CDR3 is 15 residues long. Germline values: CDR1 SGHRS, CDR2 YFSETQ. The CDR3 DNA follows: TGCGCCAGCAGACTAGCGGGACTGGGTCAAGAGACCCAGTACTTC. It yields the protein CASRLAGLGQETQYF.

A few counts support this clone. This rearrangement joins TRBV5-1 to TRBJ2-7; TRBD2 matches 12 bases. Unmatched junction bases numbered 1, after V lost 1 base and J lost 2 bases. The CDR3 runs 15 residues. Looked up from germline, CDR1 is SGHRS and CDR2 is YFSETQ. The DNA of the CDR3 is TGCGCCAGCAGCTTGAGGACTAGCGGGACCTACGAGCAGTACTTC. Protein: CASSLRTSGTYEQYF.

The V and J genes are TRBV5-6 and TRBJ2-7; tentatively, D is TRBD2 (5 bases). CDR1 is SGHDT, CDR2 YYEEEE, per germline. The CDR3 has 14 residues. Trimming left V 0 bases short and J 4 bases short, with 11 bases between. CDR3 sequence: CASSLELAEYEQYF. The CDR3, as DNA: TGTGCCAGCAGCTTGGAGCTAGCTGAGTACGAGCAGTACTTC.

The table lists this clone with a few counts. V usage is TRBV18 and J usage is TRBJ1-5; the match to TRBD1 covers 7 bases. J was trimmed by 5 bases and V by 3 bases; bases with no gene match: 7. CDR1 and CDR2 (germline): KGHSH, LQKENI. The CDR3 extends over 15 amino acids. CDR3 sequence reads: CASSPTTGVDQPQHF. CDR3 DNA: TGTGCCAGCTCACCGACAACAGGGGTTGATCAGCCCCAGCATTTT.

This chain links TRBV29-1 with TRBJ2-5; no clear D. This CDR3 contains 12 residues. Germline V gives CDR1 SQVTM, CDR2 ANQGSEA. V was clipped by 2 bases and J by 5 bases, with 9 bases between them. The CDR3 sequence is CSVENSLETQYF. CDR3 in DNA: TGCAGCGTTGAAAATAGCCTGGAGACCCAGTACTTC.

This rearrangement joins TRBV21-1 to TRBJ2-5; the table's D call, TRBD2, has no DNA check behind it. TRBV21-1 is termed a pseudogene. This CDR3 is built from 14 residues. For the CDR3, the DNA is TGTGCCAGCAGCAAAGTGGGGGAGGTGGGGACCCAGTACTTC. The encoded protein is CASSKVGEVGTQYF.

The CDR3, as DNA: TGTGCCAGCAGTGTTACAGGGGGCACTGAAGCTTTCTTT. Amino acids: CASSVTGGTEAFF. V is TRBV27 and J is TRBJ1-1; 8 bases agree with TRBD1. The germline CDR1 and CDR2 sequences are MNHEY and SMNVEV (reference sequence). V trimming: 5 bases; J trimming: 4 bases; junction bases outside the gene matches: 3. CDR3 length: 13 amino acids.

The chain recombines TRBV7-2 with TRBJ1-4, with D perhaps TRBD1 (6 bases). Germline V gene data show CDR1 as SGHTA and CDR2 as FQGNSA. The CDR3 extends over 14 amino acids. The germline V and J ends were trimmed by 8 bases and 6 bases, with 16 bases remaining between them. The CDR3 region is CASARGGYDEKLFF. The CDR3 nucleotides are TGTGCCAGCGCCCGGGGGGGCTATGATGAAAAACTGTTTTTT.

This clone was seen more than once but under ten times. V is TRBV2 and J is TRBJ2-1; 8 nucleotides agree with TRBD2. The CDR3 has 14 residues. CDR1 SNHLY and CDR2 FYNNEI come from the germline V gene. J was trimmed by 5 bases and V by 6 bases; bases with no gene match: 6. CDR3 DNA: TGTGCCAGCAGGGGTCGACTAGCGAACAATGAGCAGTTCTTC. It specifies CASRGRLANNEQFF.

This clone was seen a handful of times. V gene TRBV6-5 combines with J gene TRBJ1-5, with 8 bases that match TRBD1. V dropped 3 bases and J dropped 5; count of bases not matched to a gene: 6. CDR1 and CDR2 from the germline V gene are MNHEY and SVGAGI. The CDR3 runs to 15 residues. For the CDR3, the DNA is TGTGCCAGCAGTTATTCCCCGACAGGGGATCAGCCCCAGCATTTT. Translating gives CASSYSPTGDQPQHF.

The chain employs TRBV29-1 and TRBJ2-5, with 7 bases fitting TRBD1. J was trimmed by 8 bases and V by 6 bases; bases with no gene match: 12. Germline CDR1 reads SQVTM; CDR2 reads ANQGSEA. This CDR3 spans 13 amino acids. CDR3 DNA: TGCAGCGTCGAGGACAGGAGCATGGATACCCAGTACTTC. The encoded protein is CSVEDRSMDTQYF.

For the CDR3, the DNA is TGTGCCAGCACACCAGGGCAAGCCTACGAGCAGTACTTC. Its protein is CASTPGQAYEQYF. V is TRBV28 and J is TRBJ2-7, with TRBD1 as a possible D gene (5 bases). The CDR3 loop spans 13 amino acids. The ends were cut back, 7 bases at V and 2 bases at J, with 12 bases in the middle. CDR1 and CDR2 (germline): MDHEN, SYDVKM.

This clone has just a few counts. CDR3 in amino acids: CASGPLDRVNQPQHF. CDR3 DNA: TGTGCTAGTGGTCCCTTGGACAGGGTGAATCAGCCCCAGCATTTT. The J gene is TRBJ1-5, the V gene TRBV12-5; TRBD1 matches 8 bases. Unmatched junction bases numbered 7, after V lost 5 bases and J lost 4 bases. From germline, CDR1 is LGHNT and CDR2 FRNRAP. The CDR3 is 15 amino acids.

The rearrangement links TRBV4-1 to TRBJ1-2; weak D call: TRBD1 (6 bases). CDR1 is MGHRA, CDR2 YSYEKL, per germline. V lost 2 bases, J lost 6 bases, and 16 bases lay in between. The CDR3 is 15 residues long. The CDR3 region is CASSQPVGTHNGYTF. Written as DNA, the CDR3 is TGCGCCAGCAGCCAACCTGTCGGGACACATAATGGCTACACCTTC.

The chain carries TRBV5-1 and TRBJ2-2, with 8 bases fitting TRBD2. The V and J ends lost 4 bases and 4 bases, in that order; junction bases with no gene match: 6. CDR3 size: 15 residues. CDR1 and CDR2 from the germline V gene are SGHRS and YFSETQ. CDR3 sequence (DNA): TGCGCCAGCAGCGTGACTAGCGTGGGCACCGGGGAGCTGTTTTTT. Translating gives CASSVTSVGTGELFF.

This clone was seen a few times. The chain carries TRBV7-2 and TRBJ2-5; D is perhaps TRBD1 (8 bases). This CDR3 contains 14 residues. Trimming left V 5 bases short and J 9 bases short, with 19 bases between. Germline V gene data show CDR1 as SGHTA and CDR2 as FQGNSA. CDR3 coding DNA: TGTGCCAGCAGCAGAACAGGGGGGGTAGTGGCCCAGTACTTC. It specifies CASSRTGGVVAQYF.

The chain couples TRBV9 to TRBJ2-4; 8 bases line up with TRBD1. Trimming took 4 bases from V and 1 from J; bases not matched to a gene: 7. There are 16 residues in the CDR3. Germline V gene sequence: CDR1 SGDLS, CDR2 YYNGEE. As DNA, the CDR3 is TGTGCCAGCAGCCCAGGGGGCATGGGGGCCAAAAACATTCAGTACTTC. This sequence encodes CASSPGGMGAKNIQYF.

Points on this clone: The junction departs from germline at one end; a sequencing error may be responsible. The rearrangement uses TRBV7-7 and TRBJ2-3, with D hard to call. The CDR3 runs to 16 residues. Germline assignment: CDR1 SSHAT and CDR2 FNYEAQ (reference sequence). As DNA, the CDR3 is TGTGCTAGCAGCTTAGATTGGCAGGCCCGCACAGATACGCAGTATTTT. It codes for CASSLDWQARTDTQYF.

The CDR3 DNA reads as TGTGCCAGCAGCCCCGGGAGGAGCTCCTACAATGAGCAGTTCTTC. This translates into CASSPGRSSYNEQFF. The chain links TRBV7-3 to TRBJ2-1; 7 bases map to TRBD2. V dropped 5 bases and J dropped 0; count of bases not matched to a gene: 4. Germline-derived CDR1 and CDR2 are SGHTA and FQGTGA. The CDR3 totals 15 residues.

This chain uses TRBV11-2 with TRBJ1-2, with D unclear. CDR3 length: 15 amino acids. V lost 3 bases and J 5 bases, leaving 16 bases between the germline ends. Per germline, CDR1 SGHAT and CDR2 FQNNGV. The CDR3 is CASSLRLEDVYGYTF. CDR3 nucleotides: TGTGCCAGCAGCTTGAGATTGGAGGACGTTTATGGCTACACCTTC.

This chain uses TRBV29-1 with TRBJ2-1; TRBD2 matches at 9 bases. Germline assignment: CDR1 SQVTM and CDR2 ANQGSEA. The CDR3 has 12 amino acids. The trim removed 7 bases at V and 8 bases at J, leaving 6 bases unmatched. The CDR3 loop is CSAPAGGYEQFF. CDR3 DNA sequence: TGCAGCGCCCCAGCGGGGGGATATGAGCAGTTCTTC.

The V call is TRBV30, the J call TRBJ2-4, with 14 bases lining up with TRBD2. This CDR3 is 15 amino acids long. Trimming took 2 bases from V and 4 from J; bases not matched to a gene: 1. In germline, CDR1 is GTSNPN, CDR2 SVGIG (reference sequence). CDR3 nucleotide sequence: TGTGCCTGGAGTAGACTAGCGGGAGGGAAAAACATTCAGTACTTC. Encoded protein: CAWSRLAGGKNIQYF.